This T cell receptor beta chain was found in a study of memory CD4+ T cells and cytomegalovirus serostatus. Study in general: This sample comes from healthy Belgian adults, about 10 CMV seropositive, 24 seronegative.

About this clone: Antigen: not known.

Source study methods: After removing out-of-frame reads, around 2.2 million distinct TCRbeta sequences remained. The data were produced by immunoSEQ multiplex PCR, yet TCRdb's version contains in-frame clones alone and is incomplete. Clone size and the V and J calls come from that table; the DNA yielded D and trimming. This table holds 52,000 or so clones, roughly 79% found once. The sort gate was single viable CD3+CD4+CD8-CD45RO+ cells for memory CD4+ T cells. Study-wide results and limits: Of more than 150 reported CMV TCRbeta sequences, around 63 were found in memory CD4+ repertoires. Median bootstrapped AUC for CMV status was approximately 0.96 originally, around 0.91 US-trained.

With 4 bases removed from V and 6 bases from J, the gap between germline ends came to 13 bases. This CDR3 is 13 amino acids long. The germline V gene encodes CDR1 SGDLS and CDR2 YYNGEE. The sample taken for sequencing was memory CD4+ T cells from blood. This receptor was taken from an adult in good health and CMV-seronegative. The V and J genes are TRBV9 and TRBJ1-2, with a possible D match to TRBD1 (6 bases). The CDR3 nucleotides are TGTGCCAGCAGCCGAGGGGACACCGATGGCTACACCTTC. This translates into CASSRGDTDGYTF.